This T cell receptor beta chain stems from a study of graft-versus-host responses after intestinal transplantation. Study information: Every one of the recipients received anti-thymocyte globulin induction and afterwards took tacrolimus and steroids for roughly three years.

Tissue processing of the graft released intraepithelial and lamina propria lymphocytes from it. The protocol was immunoSEQ multiplex PCR, while the TCRdb copy is restricted to in-frame clones and leaves out a portion. The sample carries around 7,100 clones, 55% to 75% recorded once. Germline V gene lookup returns CDR1 SGHTA and CDR2 FQGNSA. The CDR3 contains 18 residues. V gave up 2 bases and J gave up 7 bases; unmatched junction bases: 14. Findings and caveats of the study: Early post-transplant HvG declines tracked with peak circulating GvH clone levels. Present in recipient marrow, GvH clones included some that appeared first in ileum or blood.

Regarding this clone: Its antigen is as yet unknown.

This chain joins TRBV7-2 and TRBJ2-1; TRBD2 matches 10 bases. The origin of this receptor is a human patient who received an intestinal transplant, so some T cells may come from the graft donor. Sample: ileum tissue, taken about 32 weeks after intestinal transplantation. The CDR3 loop is CASSLIGLLAGDRNEQFF. In DNA, the CDR3 is TGTGCCAGCAGCTTAATTGGGCTTCTAGCGGGGGATAGAAATGAGCAGTTCTTC.